The T cell receptor (beta chain) described here comes from a study of blood T cell repertoires in COVID-19. Study in general: PBMCs, B-cell-depleted T cells, or T cells provided the cDNA or gDNA that made up the material.

This table comes from immunoSEQ multiplex PCR, and its TCRdb copy is limited to in-frame clones, with some not included. The sample comprises around 230,000 clones, under 90% of which are singletons, and around 4.2% rests with the top ten. Recruits, aged 18 to 89 years, lived in roughly 22 US areas. Between the trimmed V and J ends, which lost 4 bases and 4 bases, there was a span of 10 bases. The CDR3 loop spans 13 amino acids. The V gene's germline CDR1 is PRHDT and CDR2 FYEKMQ (reference sequence). The sample comprised PBMCs or T cells enriched from blood (not recorded which). The TCR sequence derives from a woman between 25 and 40 years old with acute COVID-19. This chain links TRBV13 with TRBJ1-2; TRBD1 is a possible D gene (5 bases). The DNA for the CDR3 is TGTGCCAGCAGCTCCCAGGGCGGCTATGGCTACACCTTC. Its protein product is CASSSQGGYGYTF. Using reference TRBV13 and TRBJ1-2 for the parts outside the CDR3, the full variable domain is AAGVIQSPRHLIKEKRETATLKCYPIPRHDTVYWYQQGPGQDPQFLISFYEKMQSDKGSIPDRFSAQQFSDYHSELNMSSLELGDSALYFCASSSQGGYGYTFGSGTRLTVV.